This T cell receptor beta chain emerged from a study of T cell responses to AZD1222 COVID-19 vaccine. Clones were read by immunoSEQ multiplex PCR, and TCRdb kept only the in-frame ones, dropping some. Of roughly 140,000 clones listed, over 90% are singletons. Findings and limits, study-wide: There were vaccine-associated CD4 TCRs across spike, dominant at 160-218 and 743-854.

As concerns this clone: Its antigen is currently unknown.

V lost 3 bases, J lost 0 bases, and 18 bases lay in between. The CDR3 spans 18 residues. In germline, CDR1 is DFQATT, CDR2 SNEGSKA (reference sequence). This chain uses TRBV20-1 with TRBJ1-6; D uncertain. This sequence originates from an adult who received the AZD1222 COVID-19 vaccine. Sequencing was performed on peripheral blood, taken 28 days after the second AZD1222 dose. The CDR3: CSASYRLGKSSYNSPLHF. The CDR3 region has the DNA TGCAGTGCTAGTTATAGATTAGGGAAAAGCTCCTATAATTCACCCCTCCACTTT.